Described below is a single T cell receptor (beta chain) sequence and its context. Its target is not known. The CDR3 totals 13 residues. The V gene lost 10 bases and the J gene lost 4 bases, with 15 bases spanning the gap. Per germline, CDR1 SGHTA and CDR2 FQGNSA. TCRdb processed the 5' RACE reads anew with MiXCR; each CDR3 protein has one entry. The sample comprises more than 400,000 distinct CDR3 sequences, roughly 18% of which are singletons, and around 12% rests with the top ten. This sample is part of a study of T-cell memory formation after mild COVID-19. Background on the study: The TCR clusters were mostly specific to one donor. Overall study findings and caveats: For second-wave clones that peaked at day 37, SARS-CoV-2 specificity went unverified.

This TCR derives from an adult woman who had mild COVID-19 (a few samples of this study predate the infection). Cell type and time point are not known. The specimen sequenced was PBMCs or a T cell subset sorted from them (not recorded which). The chain carries TRBV7-2 and TRBJ2-3; D gene ambiguous. The CDR3 DNA reads as TGTGCCACTACAGCTTATGTCTCAGATACGCAGTATTTT. It encodes CATTAYVSDTQYF. Drawing the rest from reference TRBV7-2 and TRBJ2-3, the complete variable domain is GAGVSQSPSNKVTEKGKDVELRCDPISGHTALYWYRQSLGQGLEFLIYFQGNSAPDKSGLPSDRFSAERTGGSVSTLTIQRTQQEDSAVYLCATTAYVSDTQYFGPGTRLTVL.